The TCR beta chain described here comes from a study of shared clonotypes between healthy human individuals. The CDR3 sequence is 17 residues long. Germline loops: CDR1 SGHTA, CDR2 FQGNSA. With 5 bases removed from V and 5 bases from J, the gap between germline ends came to 19 bases. The protocol was immunoSEQ multiplex PCR, while the TCRdb copy is restricted to in-frame clones and leaves out a portion. In the table there are about 1 million clones, roughly 80% of which are singletons. The sequenced sample was memory CD4+ T cells sorted from blood. Subset here: CD45RA-negative fraction. The clonotype was recovered from a man aged 18 to 35 in good health. The rearrangement joins TRBV7-2 to TRBJ2-6, with D unresolved. For the CDR3, the DNA is TGTGCCAGCAGCCTATTGAGACGACAAAGTCGGGCCAACGTCCTGACTTTC. This translates into CASSLLRRQSRANVLTF.